These 28 T cell receptor beta chains were all obtained from the same sample, sequenced in a study of blood T cell repertoires in COVID-19. Profiling relied on immunoSEQ multiplex PCR, and the TCRdb table lists in-frame clones only, not all of them. The data hold more than 95,000 clones, with around four fifths observed a single time. The source material was peripheral blood. Receptors originate from an elderly man with active or convalescent COVID-19.

The chain is built from TRBV7-8 and TRBJ2-4, with a weak D call TRBD1 (5 bases). The germline CDR1 and CDR2 sequences are SGHVS and FQNEAQ. The CDR3 is 16 residues long. V was clipped by 1 base and J by 2 bases, with 12 bases between them. The chain's CDR3 is CASSLGAGQTKNIQYF. In nucleotides, the CDR3 is TGTGCCAGCAGCTTAGGTGCAGGGCAAACCAAAAACATTCAGTACTTC.

The rearrangement uses TRBV11-2 and TRBJ1-3; 8 bases map to TRBD1. Germline V gene data show CDR1 as SGHAT and CDR2 as FQNNGV. This CDR3 contains 14 residues. After removal of 5 bases from V and 7 bases from J, the junction contained 7 bases not matched to a gene. This chain's CDR3 is CASSPGQGLNTIYF. The CDR3 coding sequence is TGTGCCAGCAGCCCTGGACAGGGTTTGAACACCATATATTTT.

The chain couples TRBV27 to TRBJ1-2, with 8 bases matching TRBD1. The CDR3 sequence is 15 residues long. The V segment lost 6 bases and the J segment 5 bases; nucleotides outside the gene matches: 11. CDR1 MNHEY and CDR2 SMNVEV come from the germline V gene (reference sequence). The CDR3 DNA reads TGTGCCAGCAGCCCGACCCAGGGGGCTAGGTATGGCTACACCTTC. This codes for CASSPTQGARYGYTF.

The chain has TRBV7-2 and TRBJ2-7; the D gene is possibly TRBD1 (6 bases). The V gene lost 5 bases and the J gene lost 3 bases, with 14 bases spanning the gap. Germline V CDR1 and CDR2: SGHTA, FQGNSA. The CDR3 contains 14 residues. The CDR3 loop reads CASSPSQGNYEQYF. The DNA of the CDR3 is TGTGCCAGCAGCCCCTCCCAGGGGAACTACGAGCAGTACTTC.

The gene calls are TRBV7-9 and TRBJ2-2; a weak D match, TRBD2 (5 bases). The V gene's germline CDR1 is SEHNR and CDR2 FQNEAQ (reference sequence). The CDR3 length is 16 residues. V lost 1 base to trimming and J lost 6 bases, with 15 bases between them. CDR3 sequence: CASSLEQLGVAGELFF. In DNA, the CDR3 is TGTGCCAGCAGCTTAGAGCAGTTGGGAGTTGCCGGGGAGCTGTTTTTT.

This clone was seen at least ten times. The gene calls are TRBV7-9 and TRBJ2-7, with a possible D match to TRBD1 (6 bases). The CDR3 is 13 residues long. Per the germline V gene, CDR1 is SEHNR and CDR2 is FQNEAQ (reference sequence). V dropped 5 bases and J dropped 6 bases, with 14 bases sitting between them. The CDR3 DNA sequence: TGTGCCAGCAGCACCCGGGACACGGGCGAGCAGTACTTC. The encoded protein is CASSTRDTGEQYF.

This sequence joins TRBV5-8 and TRBJ2-4, with D unresolved. V lost 0 bases and J lost 7, with 8 bases in between. There are 13 residues in the CDR3. CDR1 and CDR2 (germline): SGHTS, YDEGEE. CDR3 DNA: TGTGCCAGCAGCTTGGATAGTATCAACATTCAGTACTTC. This sequence encodes CASSLDSINIQYF.

The V call is TRBV5-1, the J call TRBJ1-2; D is unclear. The germline CDR1 and CDR2 sequences are SGHRS and YFSETQ. The CDR3 is 13 residues long. Trimming removed 4 bases at V and 0 bases at J, with 7 bases between. CDR3 nucleotides: TGCGCCAGCAGCGGAGAATCTAACTATGGCTACACCTTC. Translating it yields CASSGESNYGYTF.

The chain is built from TRBV10-3 and TRBJ2-5; D may be TRBD1 (5 bases). This CDR3 has 14 amino acids. Trimming left V 0 bases short and J 2 bases short, with 7 bases between. Per the germline V gene, CDR1 is ENHRY and CDR2 is SYGVKD. DNA for the CDR3: TGTGCCATCAGTGAGTCTACAGGTCAAGAGACCCAGTACTTC. Its translation is CAISESTGQETQYF.

The V call is TRBV25-1, the J call TRBJ2-6; D ambiguous. Germline V gene sequence: CDR1 MGHDK, CDR2 SYGVNS. This CDR3 is built from 14 residues. The V and J ends lost 3 bases and 0 bases respectively, with 3 bases between them. This CDR3 is CASSDVSGANVLTF. CDR3 bases: TGTGCCAGCAGTGACGTCTCTGGGGCCAACGTCCTGACTTTC.

The chain uses TRBV29-1 and TRBJ2-7; the D gene is possibly TRBD1 (5 bases). The CDR3 sequence is 12 residues long. CDR1 is SQVTM and CDR2 is ANQGSEA in the germline V gene. V lost 4 bases, J lost 2 bases, and 9 bases lay in between. CDR3: CSVVVRAYEQYF. CDR3 DNA sequence: TGCAGCGTTGTAGTCAGGGCCTACGAGCAGTACTTC.

The genes are TRBV5-1 and TRBJ2-7, with a tentative D call TRBD1 (5 bases). The CDR3 is 14 amino acids. Trimming shortened V by 5 bases and J by 0 bases, and 12 bases separated the two germline ends. CDR1 is SGHRS and CDR2 is YFSETQ in the germline V gene. This CDR3 reads CASRGQGSSYEQYF. The CDR3 DNA follows: TGCGCCAGCAGGGGGCAGGGCAGCTCCTACGAGCAGTACTTC.

This chain connects TRBV7-2 to TRBJ1-6; 7 bases agree with TRBD1. Germline V gene data show CDR1 as SGHTA and CDR2 as FQGNSA. The trim removed 7 bases at V and 7 bases at J, leaving 10 bases unmatched. The CDR3 runs 15 residues. CDR3 nucleotides: TGTGCCAGCACACGGCTGACAGGGACAAATTCACCCCTCCACTTT. Translated: CASTRLTGTNSPLHF.

In nucleotides, the CDR3 is TGTGCCAGCAGCTTAAACAGGGGGACCCTTGGGGAGCAGTACTTC. It encodes CASSLNRGTLGEQYF. The chain uses TRBV7-2 and TRBJ2-7, with 8 bases that match TRBD1. With 2 bases clipped from V and 7 bases from J, the junction kept 10 bases outside the gene matches. In germline, CDR1 is SGHTA, CDR2 FQGNSA. This CDR3 has 15 residues. The full variable domain, in which reference TRBV7-2 and TRBJ2-7 provide the parts outside the CDR3, is GAGVSQSPSNKVTEKGKDVELRCDPISGHTALYWYRQSLGQGLEFLIYFQGNSAPDKSGLPSDRFSAERTGGSVSTLTIQRTQQEDSAVYLCASSLNRGTLGEQYFGPGTRLTVT.

The V gene is TRBV29-1, the J gene TRBJ2-7, with D tentatively TRBD1 (6 bases). The germline CDR1 and CDR2 sequences are SQVTM and ANQGSEA. The CDR3 is made up of 12 amino acids. Trimming shortened V by 2 bases and J by 3 bases, and 8 bases separated the two germline ends. CDR3 amino acids: CSVEQGNYEQYF. CDR3 nucleotide sequence: TGCAGCGTTGAACAGGGGAACTACGAGCAGTACTTC.

The chain joins TRBV5-1 to TRBJ1-5, with TRBD1 identical over 7 bases. This CDR3 comprises 15 residues. The J segment lost 2 bases and the V segment lost 1 base, leaving 3 bases of the junction unmatched. Germline V gene data show CDR1 as SGHRS and CDR2 as YFSETQ. The CDR3 spells CASSLSGGGNQPQHF. In DNA form, the CDR3 reads TGCGCCAGCAGCTTGTCAGGGGGAGGCAATCAGCCCCAGCATTTT.

The rearrangement joins TRBV10-3 to TRBJ1-1, with TRBD1 identical over 8 bases. CDR1 is ENHRY, CDR2 SYGVKD, per germline. Losses at the gene ends were 6 bases for V and 0 bases for J; bases not matched to a gene: 3. The CDR3 extends over 14 amino acids. The CDR3 is CAISGQGMNTEAFF. Written as DNA, the CDR3 is TGTGCCATCAGCGGACAGGGAATGAACACTGAAGCTTTCTTT.

The chain combines TRBV6-5 with TRBJ1-6; D ambiguous. This CDR3 region has 14 residues. With 6 bases removed from V and 6 bases from J, the gap between germline ends came to 12 bases. Germline values: CDR1 MNHEY, CDR2 SVGAGI. This CDR3 reads CASSRSSSNSPLHF. CDR3 coding DNA: TGTGCCAGCAGCCGCTCCTCGAGTAATTCACCCCTCCACTTT.

The rearrangement links TRBV4-1 to TRBJ1-4; D is unclear. This CDR3 spans 17 amino acids. V lost 0 bases, J lost 7 bases, and 18 bases lay in between. Germline CDR1 is MGHRA and CDR2 is YSYEKL. The DNA of the CDR3 is TGCGCCAGCAGCCAAGATGCTGTTGGCCTCCGGGGTGAAAAACTGTTTTTT. Amino acids: CASSQDAVGLRGEKLFF.

The rearrangement joins TRBV7-2 to TRBJ2-5; D remains unclear. The germline CDR1 and CDR2 sequences are SGHTA and FQGNSA. This CDR3 spans 15 amino acids. The V and J ends lost 1 base and 6 bases respectively, with 15 bases between them. CDR3 in amino acids: CASSLGDIHQKTQYF. CDR3 DNA sequence: TGTGCCAGCAGCTTAGGCGACATTCATCAAAAGACCCAGTACTTC.

The chain is built from TRBV10-3 and TRBJ2-7; the match to TRBD1 covers 8 bases. V trimming: 5 bases; J trimming: 2 bases; junction bases outside the gene matches: 5. The CDR3 spans 14 residues. Germline V lookup: CDR1 ENHRY, CDR2 SYGVKD. The CDR3 protein is CAISRGQEPYEQYF. DNA of the CDR3: TGTGCCATCAGTAGGGGACAGGAACCCTACGAGCAGTACTTC.

The V gene is TRBV2, the J gene TRBJ2-3; 12 bases align to TRBD2. Trimming cost V 4 bases and J 9 bases; bases outside gene matches: 11. The CDR3 has 16 residues. The germline V gene has CDR1 SNHLY and CDR2 FYNNEI. The CDR3: CASSGTSGALPGTQYF. The CDR3 coding sequence is TGTGCCAGCAGTGGGACTAGCGGGGCCCTACCCGGGACGCAGTATTTT.

The V gene is TRBV7-2, the J gene TRBJ2-7; 11 bases line up with TRBD2. Germline V gene data show CDR1 as SGHTA and CDR2 as FQGNSA. This CDR3 contains 17 residues. Trimming removed 4 bases from V and 1 base from J; junction bases left unmatched: 9. The CDR3 nucleotides are TGTGCCAGCAGCTACGATACGACTAGCGGGGCATCCTACGAGCAGTACTTC. Translated: CASSYDTTSGASYEQYF. Together with reference TRBV7-2 and TRBJ2-7, the CDR3 gives the full variable domain: GAGVSQSPSNKVTEKGKDVELRCDPISGHTALYWYRQSLGQGLEFLIYFQGNSAPDKSGLPSDRFSAERTGGSVSTLTIQRTQQEDSAVYLCASSYDTTSGASYEQYFGPGTRLTVT.

The CDR3 sequence is CASSPQGSNTEAFF. The CDR3 DNA follows: TGTGCCAGCAGCCCCCAGGGTTCGAACACTGAAGCTTTCTTT. The chain recombines TRBV2 with TRBJ1-1, with D possibly matching TRBD1 (5 bases). V shed 6 bases and J shed 1 base, with 12 bases lying between them. CDR3 length equals 14 residues. CDR1 and CDR2 (germline): SNHLY, FYNNEI.

The rearrangement links TRBV21-1 to TRBJ1-1; the D call in the table, TRBD1, was not verified against the DNA. TRBV21-1 is recorded as a pseudogene. This CDR3 spans 15 amino acids. The CDR3 region is CASSKVGQLNTEAFF. The DNA of the CDR3 is TGTGCCAGCAGCAAAGTTGGACAGCTGAACACTGAAGCTTTCTTT.

CDR3 DNA sequence: TGCGCCAGCAGCTCGCAGGGTGCCAAAGAGACCCAGTACTTC. Protein product: CASSSQGAKETQYF. The chain recombines TRBV5-1 with TRBJ2-5, with D perhaps TRBD1 (5 bases). The germline V and J ends were trimmed by 3 bases and 3 bases, with 12 bases remaining between them. Germline assignment: CDR1 SGHRS and CDR2 YFSETQ. The CDR3 is 14 residues long.

The chain uses TRBV6-4 and TRBJ1-2, with TRBD1 matching over 8 bases. Per the germline V gene, CDR1 is MRHNA and CDR2 is SNTAGT. The V and J ends lost 6 bases and 6 bases, in that order; junction bases with no gene match: 9. The CDR3 runs to 14 residues. CDR3 sequence reads: CASSRTGSGNGYTF. In nucleotides, the CDR3 is TGTGCCAGCAGCCGGACAGGGTCAGGGAATGGCTACACCTTC.

This sequence joins TRBV29-1 and TRBJ1-2; D is ambiguous. CDR3 size: 14 residues. Trimming removed 1 base from V and 7 bases from J, with 16 bases in between. Per the germline V gene, CDR1 is SQVTM and CDR2 is ANQGSEA. The CDR3 DNA is TGCAGCGTTGAAGCAGTGTCGGGGAGCGGTGGCTACACCTTC. Its translation: CSVEAVSGSGGYTF.